Sequencing of this TCR beta chain was carried out in a study of shared T cell receptors in the human thymus. TCRdb's table, derived via immunoSEQ multiplex PCR, lists solely in-frame clones and lacks some. The profile covers 650,000 to 950,000 clones, with roughly 85% appearing a single time and over 0.008% taken by the ten largest. The V end was cut by 6 bases, the J end by 7 bases, with 15 bases between. The CDR3 runs 14 residues. CDR1 is MGHDK, CDR2 SYGVNS, per germline. This same sample was also part of a study on human thymus T cells. This second study says: Thymus tissue was removed during corrective cardiac surgery. Biased V and J segment usage appeared in thymus and peripheral blood. What related research reported was that thymic repertoires overlapped highly among unrelated individuals.

Material for sequencing was thymocytes. The chain is built from TRBV25-1 and TRBJ1-4; the D is unclear. This TCR came from a girl in the first two years of life with a congenital heart defect. CDR3 residues: CASSGSMGGEKLFF. In DNA form, the CDR3 reads TGTGCCAGCAGCGGGTCTATGGGAGGTGAAAAACTGTTTTTT.